These 23 T cell receptor beta chains originate from one sample sequenced in a study of blood T cells in healthy people across ages. Alongside a J-beta primer mix, a sample-barcoded 5' primer served in a second PCR lasting roughly 7 to 11 cycles. TCRdb reprocessed the 5' RACE reads via MiXCR and lists one record per CDR3 protein. The data show under 1 million distinct CDR3 sequences, around 42% seen once. Sequences were obtained from blood. The receptors originated from a man in his sixties in good health.

CDR3 sequence: CAIREGATTDTQYF. CDR3 nucleotides: TGTGCCATCAGGGAGGGGGCTACCACAGATACGCAGTATTTT. The chain is built from TRBV10-3 and TRBJ2-3; a possible D gene is TRBD1 (7 bases). The CDR3 contains 14 residues. Trimming took off 6 bases at V and 2 bases at J, with 12 bases between the two ends. The germline V gene encodes CDR1 ENHRY and CDR2 SYGVKD.

This clonotype appeared a few times. This chain joins TRBV6-6 and TRBJ1-1; tentative D call: TRBD1 (6 bases). Germline CDR1 MNHNY, CDR2 SVGAGI (reference sequence). The CDR3 length is 14 residues. Trimming pared 4 bases from V and 2 bases from J, leaving 11 bases between. CDR3 sequence: CASSSPQGNTEAFF. CDR3 DNA: TGTGCCAGCAGTTCCCCACAGGGAAACACTGAAGCTTTCTTT.

The chain has TRBV7-2 and TRBJ2-7; 7 bases map to TRBD1. The CDR3 is 15 amino acids. V trimming: 0 bases; J trimming: 6 bases; junction bases outside the gene matches: 8. In germline, CDR1 is SGHTA, CDR2 FQGNSA. For the CDR3, the DNA is TGTGCCAGCAGCTTAGCGGTAGGGGGCGCGTCCGAGCAGTACTTC. Amino acid sequence: CASSLAVGGASEQYF. Full variable domain (remainder filled in from reference TRBV7-2 and TRBJ2-7): GAGVSQSPSNKVTEKGKDVELRCDPISGHTALYWYRQSLGQGLEFLIYFQGNSAPDKSGLPSDRFSAERTGGSVSTLTIQRTQQEDSAVYLCASSLAVGGASEQYFGPGTRLTVT.

This clonotype has a handful of counts. This chain uses TRBV2 with TRBJ1-4; no clear D. Trimming stripped 3 bases from V and 4 bases from J, with 6 bases between. Germline lookup yields CDR1 SNHLY and CDR2 FYNNEI. The CDR3 contains 13 residues. CDR3 amino acids: CASSDGFNEKLFF. The CDR3 region has the DNA TGTGCCAGCAGTGACGGCTTTAATGAAAAACTGTTTTTT.

This rearrangement joins TRBV20-1 to TRBJ1-2; no firm D call. From germline, CDR1 is DFQATT and CDR2 SNEGSKA (reference sequence). This CDR3 is 14 amino acids long. The V and J ends lost 0 bases and 4 bases respectively, with 12 bases between them. This CDR3 reads CSARDHAETYGYTF. The CDR3 nucleotides are TGCAGTGCTAGAGATCATGCGGAAACCTATGGCTACACCTTC.

This chain uses TRBV5-1 with TRBJ1-2; a weak D match, TRBD1 (5 bases). The germline CDR1 and CDR2 sequences are SGHRS and YFSETQ. This CDR3 has 13 amino acids. Trimming took off 1 base at V and 8 bases at J, with 12 bases between the two ends. The CDR3 region has the DNA TGCGCCAGCAGCTTGCAGGGTATCGAAGGCTACACCTTC. Amino acids: CASSLQGIEGYTF.

The chain has TRBV25-1 and TRBJ1-6; D is uncertain. The CDR3 runs to 12 residues. V dropped 6 bases and J dropped 7 bases, with 7 bases sitting between them. CDR1 is MGHDK and CDR2 is SYGVNS in the germline V gene. CDR3 bases: TGTGCCAGCAGAAACACGAATTCACCCCTCCACTTT. Protein sequence: CASRNTNSPLHF. The whole variable domain, filled in from reference TRBV25-1 and TRBJ1-6, reads EADIYQTPRYLVIGTGKKITLECSQTMGHDKMYWYQQDPGMELHLIHYSYGVNSTEKGDLSSESTVSRIRTEHFPLTLESARPSHTSQYLCASRNTNSPLHFGNGTRLTVT.

This clonotype was recorded once. The chain has TRBV7-2 and TRBJ1-6; no clear D gene. Germline V gene sequence: CDR1 SGHTA, CDR2 FQGNSA. This CDR3 comprises 18 residues. The V and J ends lost 5 bases and 0 bases respectively, with 17 bases between them. The CDR3 DNA reads as TGTGCCAGCAGCCACGGTGGGGTCAGAAGCTCCTATAATTCACCCCTCCACTTT. It translates to CASSHGGVRSSYNSPLHF.

The chain couples TRBV7-6 to TRBJ2-7; D possibly corresponds to TRBD1 (5 bases). The CDR3 runs 15 residues. The germline gives CDR1 SGHVS, CDR2 FNYEAQ. The V gene lost 1 base and the J gene lost 2 bases, with 12 bases spanning the gap. The DNA for the CDR3 is TGTGCCAGCAGCTTAGAGCCGGACACACCCTACGAGCAGTACTTC. Translation gives CASSLEPDTPYEQYF.

The sample holds many counts of this clonotype. The genes are TRBV30 and TRBJ2-3; the D gene is possibly TRBD2 (6 bases). This CDR3 has 14 residues. The V gene's germline CDR1 is GTSNPN and CDR2 SVGIG (reference sequence). The V and J ends lost 3 bases and 4 bases respectively, with 14 bases between them. CDR3 coding DNA: TGTGCCTGGAGGGTCCCCGGAGGGGCAGATACGCAGTATTTT. It translates to CAWRVPGGADTQYF.

This clonotype was seen a handful of times. The V call is TRBV5-6, the J call TRBJ1-1; D is uncertain. The CDR3 is made up of 14 amino acids. Germline-derived CDR1 and CDR2 are SGHDT and YYEEEE. The ends were cut back, 4 bases at V and 1 base at J, with 11 bases in the middle. This chain's CDR3 is CASSPVGGNTEAFF. CDR3 bases: TGTGCCAGCAGCCCGGTGGGCGGGAACACTGAAGCTTTCTTT.

The chain joins TRBV5-1 to TRBJ1-2, with TRBD1 identical over 9 bases. After removal of 4 bases from V and 6 bases from J, the junction contained 7 bases not matched to a gene. From germline, CDR1 is SGHRS and CDR2 YFSETQ. This CDR3 has 14 amino acids. As DNA, the CDR3 is TGCGCCAGCAGCATGGGACAGGGCACCCATGGCTACACCTTC. Protein product: CASSMGQGTHGYTF.

The chain joins TRBV23-1 to TRBJ2-4; the D gene is possibly TRBD1 (5 bases). The closer fit of TRBJ2-7 to the DNA end suggests the J call may be wrong. TRBV23-1 is an ORF, with its function uncertain. The length of the CDR3 is 14 residues. The CDR3, as DNA: TGCGCCAGCGGGGCGTGGCACAGACACTACGAGCAGTACTTC. Translated: CASGAWHRHYEQYF.

The chain joins TRBV7-8 to TRBJ1-6; D remains ambiguous. Germline values: CDR1 SGHVS, CDR2 FQNEAQ. Trimming took 7 bases from V and 0 from J, leaving 10 bases between them. This CDR3 spans 15 amino acids. The CDR3 nucleotides read TGTGCCAGCACCTACCAATACTCCTATAATTCACCCCTCCACTTT. It codes for CASTYQYSYNSPLHF.

The chain carries TRBV28 and TRBJ2-5; D remains unclear. CDR3 length equals 12 residues. Germline V gene lookup returns CDR1 MDHEN and CDR2 SYDVKM. Trimming pared 5 bases from V and 7 bases from J, leaving 11 bases between. The CDR3 DNA reads TGTGCCAGCAGTACACTGGCCGGGACCCAGTACTTC. Encoded protein: CASSTLAGTQYF.

V and J are TRBV15 and TRBJ1-2; D remains unclear. V lost 0 bases and J 4 bases, leaving 15 bases between the germline ends. The CDR3 spans 16 residues. Germline CDR1 LNHNV, CDR2 YYDKDF (reference sequence). CDR3 residues: CATSRDLGDQSYGYTF. Here the CDR3 DNA reads TGTGCCACCAGCAGAGATCTCGGCGACCAATCCTATGGCTACACCTTC.

The rearrangement links TRBV24-1 to TRBJ1-5; the match to TRBD1 covers 8 bases. The CDR3 is 13 residues long. Unmatched junction bases numbered 2, after V lost 9 bases and J lost 2 bases. In germline, CDR1 is KGHDR, CDR2 SFDVKD. CDR3 nucleotides: TGTGCCACCCAGGGGGCTGGCAATCAGCCCCAGCATTTT. This gives the protein CATQGAGNQPQHF.

The chain is built from TRBV20-1 and TRBJ2-5; D is uncertain. Germline assignment: CDR1 DFQATT and CDR2 SNEGSKA (reference sequence). This CDR3 spans 14 amino acids. V was trimmed by 0 bases and J by 1 base, leaving 9 bases between them. This CDR3 is CSAREWAAQETQYF. The CDR3 nucleotides are TGCAGTGCTAGAGAGTGGGCAGCCCAAGAGACCCAGTACTTC.

This chain joins TRBV6-4 and TRBJ1-5; 10 bases are a match to TRBD1. The germline gives CDR1 MRHNA, CDR2 SNTAGT. V lost 9 bases and J lost 2; bases outside the gene matches: 16. This CDR3 is 18 amino acids long. Written as DNA, the CDR3 is TGTGCCAGTATACCGGGACAGGGGAGTATGGTATGCAATCAGCCCCAGCATTTT. It specifies CASIPGQGSMVCNQPQHF.

This clonotype was seen repeatedly, ten times or more. The rearrangement uses TRBV29-1 and TRBJ2-7; 7 bases are a match to TRBD2. CDR1 and CDR2 from the germline V gene are SQVTM and ANQGSEA. V shed 5 bases and J 6 bases; nucleotides not matched to a gene: 16. There are 15 residues in the CDR3. In nucleotides, the CDR3 is TGCAGCGTTTCCATGGGAGGGCAAATCTTTTCCGAGCAGTACTTC. Translation gives CSVSMGGQIFSEQYF.

As for this clonotype: A much bigger clone sits one base away, suggesting this may be a read error. The chain carries TRBV15 and TRBJ1-4; tentatively, D is TRBD1 (5 bases). The CDR3 totals 13 residues. CDR1 is LNHNV, CDR2 YYDKDF, per germline (reference sequence). The CDR3 sequence: CATRTETNEKPFF. The CDR3 DNA reads as TGTGCCACCAGGACAGAAACTAATGAAAAACCGTTTTTT.

The V and J genes are TRBV7-2 and TRBJ2-1; D unclear. CDR3 length: 14 residues. The germline V gene has CDR1 SGHTA and CDR2 FQGNSA. Trimming pared 9 bases from V and 0 bases from J, leaving 12 bases between. DNA of the CDR3: TGTGCCAGTAGGCCGCGAAGCTCCTACAATGAGCAGTTCTTC. Its protein is CASRPRSSYNEQFF.

The chain's CDR3 is CASSRTHNEQFF. The CDR3 DNA reads as TGTGCCAGCAGTCGCACCCACAATGAGCAGTTCTTC. The J gene is TRBJ2-1, the V gene TRBV6-5; D is unclear. The CDR3 spans 12 residues. Looked up from germline, CDR1 is MNHEY and CDR2 is SVGAGI. V was trimmed by 5 bases and J by 5 bases, leaving 7 bases between them.